The clone carrying this TCR beta chain was found many times. The data were obtained in a study of T-cell reconstitution after alpha-beta-depleted transplantation in children. V lost 4 bases to trimming and J lost 8 bases, with 9 bases between them. Germline V gives CDR1 SGHDN, CDR2 FVKESK. The CDR3 runs 12 residues. A TCRbeta library incorporating unique molecular identifiers was prepared. TCRdb fed the PCR reads into MiXCR, producing one record per CDR3 protein. The table shows 250,000 to 300,000 distinct CDR3 sequences, with more than 9% occurring only once. This specimen was PBMCs from the stem cell graft donor, taken from the stem cell graft. The TCR comes from a human donor who donated a stem cell graft to a child with SCID. The rearrangement links TRBV14 to TRBJ2-1, with TRBD2 as a possible D gene (6 bases). The DNA for the CDR3 is TGTGCCAGCAGCCGTTGGAGGGATGAGCAGTTCTTC. This translates into CASSRWRDEQFF. Looking up the rest from reference TRBV14 and TRBJ2-1 gives the full variable domain: EAGVTQFPSHSVIEKGQTVTLRCDPISGHDNLYWYRRVMGKEIKFLLHFVKESKQDESGMPNNRFLAERTGGTYSTLKVQPAELEDSGVYFCASSRWRDEQFFGPGTRLTVL.